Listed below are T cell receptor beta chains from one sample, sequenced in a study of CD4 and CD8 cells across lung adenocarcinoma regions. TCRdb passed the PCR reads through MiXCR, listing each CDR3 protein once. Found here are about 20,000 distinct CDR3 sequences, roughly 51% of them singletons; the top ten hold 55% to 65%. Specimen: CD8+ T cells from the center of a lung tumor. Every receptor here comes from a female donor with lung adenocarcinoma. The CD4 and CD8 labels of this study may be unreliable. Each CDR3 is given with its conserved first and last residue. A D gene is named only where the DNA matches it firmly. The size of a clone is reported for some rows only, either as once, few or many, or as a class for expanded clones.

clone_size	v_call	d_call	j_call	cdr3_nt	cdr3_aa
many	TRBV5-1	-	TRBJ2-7	TGCGCCAGCAGCTTGGGAGGGGGGATTTCCTACGAGCAGTACTTC	CASSLGGGISYEQYF
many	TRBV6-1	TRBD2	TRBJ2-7	TGTGCCAGCAGTGATTCGGGCCGGGGGGGGAGCTCCTACGAGCAGTACTTC	CASSDSGRGGSSYEQYF
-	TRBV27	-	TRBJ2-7	TGTGCCAGCATCTCGAATCAGGGCTACGAGCAGTACTTC	CASISNQGYEQYF
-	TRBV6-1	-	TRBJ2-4	TGTGCCAGCAGCGACGCGGAGGGGGCCGCCAAAGATACTCAGTATTTC	CASSDAEGAAKDTQYF
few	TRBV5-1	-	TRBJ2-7	TGCGCCAACAGCTTGGGGGGAGTCGGCGAGCAGTACTTC	CANSLGGVGEQYF
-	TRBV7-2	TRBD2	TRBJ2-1	TGTGCCAGCAGAGGGGGGACTAGCGGGAGGGCCTTCTACGAGCAGTTCTTC	CASRGGTSGRAFYEQFF
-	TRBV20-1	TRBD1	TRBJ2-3	TGCAGTGGAAAAGGGGGCACAAGAACGCAGTATTTT	CSGKGGTRTQYF
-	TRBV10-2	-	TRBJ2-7	TGCGCCAGCGGGGGGACTGGGGGGCGTGACACAGATACGCAGTACTTC	CASGGTGGRDTDTQYF
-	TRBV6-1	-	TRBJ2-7	TGTGCCAGCGGGGGGCGCGGGGGCAGGGGCCCAGATACGCAGTACTTC	CASGGRGGRGPDTQYF
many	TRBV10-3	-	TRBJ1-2	TGTGCCATCAGTGATGATCCGAACTATGGCTACACCTTC	CAISDDPNYGYTF
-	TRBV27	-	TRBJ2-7	TGTGCCAGCAGTTCCGCGGCGGGGCGAGGCAAAGATACGCAGTACTTC	CASSSAAGRGKDTQYF
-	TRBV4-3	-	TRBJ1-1	TGCGCCAGCAGCCAAGATACTTCGGGCCCATTCCGGGCTTTCTTT	CASSQDTSGPFRAFF
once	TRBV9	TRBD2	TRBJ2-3	TGTGCCAGCAGCGTAGGCGGGGGGGCAGCAGATACGCAGTATTTT	CASSVGGGAADTQYF
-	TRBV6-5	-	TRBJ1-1	TGTGCCAGCAGTTACAACAGGGTTGGGTCCACTGAAGCTTTCTTT	CASSYNRVGSTEAFF
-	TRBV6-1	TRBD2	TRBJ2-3	TGTGCCAGCAGGGAGGATGAAGGACTAGCGGCAGATACGCAGTATTTC	CASREDEGLAADTQYF